The 15 T cell receptor beta chains below come from one sample, sequenced in a study of identical twins. TCRdb re-called the 5' RACE reads through MiXCR, storing one row per CDR3 protein. Seen here are roughly 200,000 distinct CDR3 sequences, around 6.9% observed once, and the top ten hold 1.9%. These data were likewise used in another study, on yellow fever vaccine responses in identical twins.

The source material was memory (CD45RO+) T cells sorted from blood. Every receptor here comes from a woman under 30 in good health.

Comments on this clonotype: A much bigger clone sits one base away, suggesting this may be a read error. The chain uses TRBV10-3 and TRBJ2-7; unclear D gene. V lost 8 bases, J lost 5 bases, and 19 bases lay in between. CDR3 length equals 14 residues. The germline CDR1 and CDR2 sequences are ENHRY and SYGVKD. The CDR3 DNA follows: TGTGCCATCGGTGCAATTGGGGTTACCGACGAGCAGTACTTC. Translating gives CAIGAIGVTDEQYF.

This clonotype was found many times. The gene calls are TRBV20-1 and TRBJ2-3; D is perhaps TRBD2 (5 bases). CDR3 length: 12 residues. V was shortened by 8 bases and J by 2 bases, with 11 bases between the two germline ends. Germline-derived CDR1 and CDR2 are DFQATT and SNEGSKA (reference sequence). The CDR3 DNA sequence: TGCAGTCGGGGTACCACCACAGATACGCAGTATTTT. Its translation: CSRGTTTDTQYF.

The chain has TRBV7-3 and TRBJ2-7, with 9 bases fitting TRBD1. J lost 6 bases, V lost 2 bases, and 11 bases had no gene match. Germline assignment: CDR1 SGHTA and CDR2 FQGTGA. There are 16 residues in the CDR3. CDR3 nucleotides: TGTGCCAGCAGCTTACAACAGGGGGCGCTTCTCTCCGAGCAGTACTTC. As protein: CASSLQQGALLSEQYF.

The V gene is TRBV5-1, the J gene TRBJ2-7; 10 bases fit TRBD2. Germline values: CDR1 SGHRS, CDR2 YFSETQ. The V segment lost 2 bases and the J segment 2 bases; nucleotides outside the gene matches: 7. There are 16 residues in the CDR3. The CDR3 here is CASSFISGRLTYEQYF. Here the CDR3 DNA reads TGCGCCAGCAGCTTTATTAGCGGGAGGCTTACCTACGAGCAGTACTTC.

This clonotype has at least ten counts. The chain links TRBV9 to TRBJ1-1; no reliable D call. Germline CDR1 reads SGDLS; CDR2 reads YYNGEE. V was cut by 1 base and J by 0 bases, with 16 bases left in between. The CDR3 is made up of 17 amino acids. CDR3 sequence reads: CASSVSQVRPLNTEAFF. CDR3 DNA: TGTGCCAGCAGCGTATCTCAAGTCCGGCCCTTGAACACTGAAGCTTTCTTT.

This clonotype has just a few counts. The CDR3 nucleotides read TGTGCCACCAGTGATTTAGGGCAAGAGACCCAGTACTTC. The encoded protein is CATSDLGQETQYF. The V and J genes are TRBV24-1 and TRBJ2-5; D remains ambiguous. The CDR3 extends over 13 amino acids. V lost 1 base to trimming and J lost 2 bases, with 4 bases between them. CDR1 is KGHDR and CDR2 is SFDVKD in the germline V gene.

The chain uses TRBV6-2 or TRBV6-3 and TRBJ1-5; D remains ambiguous. Germline V gene sequence: CDR1 MNHEY, CDR2 SVGEGT. The V end lost 4 bases, the J end lost 3 bases, and 7 bases lay between the germline ends. CDR3 length: 13 residues. The CDR3 nucleotides read TGTGCCAGCAGTTTGCAGACCAATCAGCCCCAGCATTTT. This gives the protein CASSLQTNQPQHF.

This CDR3 is CASTLGGTGTGELFF. The CDR3, as DNA: TGCGCCAGCACCCTGGGAGGGACAGGCACCGGGGAGCTGTTTTTT. The chain has TRBV5-1 and TRBJ2-2, with a weak D call TRBD1 (8 bases). The CDR3 has 15 amino acids. V lost 6 bases and J lost 4, with 16 bases in between. Germline V gene data show CDR1 as SGHRS and CDR2 as YFSETQ.

This chain links TRBV11-2 with TRBJ2-1; weak D call: TRBD2 (6 bases). Germline V gene sequence: CDR1 SGHAT, CDR2 FQNNGV. V dropped 5 bases and J dropped 0 bases, with 11 bases sitting between them. The CDR3 has 15 residues. CDR3 DNA sequence: TGTGCCAGCAGCCTGGAGGGGCCCTCCTACAATGAGCAGTTCTTC. Amino acids: CASSLEGPSYNEQFF.

This clonotype was detected only a few times. The chain carries TRBV15 and TRBJ2-1; D gene uncertain. The CDR3 runs to 17 residues. V lost 0 bases, J lost 6 bases, and 18 bases lay in between. Germline CDR1 and CDR2: LNHNV and YYDKDF (reference sequence). The CDR3 here is CATSRERLRSPGNEQFF. The CDR3 coding sequence is TGTGCCACCAGCAGAGAAAGGCTCAGATCCCCGGGCAATGAGCAGTTCTTC.

The J gene is TRBJ1-5, the V gene TRBV2, with D hard to call. The germline CDR1 and CDR2 sequences are SNHLY and FYNNEI. Trimming pared 8 bases from V and 3 bases from J, leaving 11 bases between. The CDR3 spans 13 residues. In nucleotides, the CDR3 is TGTGCCAGCTGTAACCAGATCAATCAGCCCCAGCATTTT. This codes for CASCNQINQPQHF. Based on the CDR3 plus reference TRBV2 and TRBJ1-5, the full variable domain is EPEVTQTPSHQVTQMGQEVILRCVPISNHLYFYWYRQILGQKVEFLVSFYNNEISEKSEIFDDQFSVERPDGSNFTLKIRSTKLEDSAMYFCASCNQINQPQHFGDGTRLSIL.

This chain joins TRBV9 and TRBJ2-7; 10 bases agree with TRBD2. V shed 3 bases, J shed 7 bases, and the junction held 10 bases outside the gene matches. The germline V gene has CDR1 SGDLS and CDR2 YYNGEE. The CDR3 totals 15 residues. The CDR3 reads CASSAGTSAGGEQYF. CDR3 sequence (DNA): TGTGCCAGCAGCGCTGGGACTAGCGCAGGGGGAGAGCAGTACTTC.

This clonotype came up a few times. This chain connects TRBV5-4 to TRBJ2-6; TRBD1 agrees at 7 bases. The CDR3 has 19 amino acids. Germline V gene sequence: CDR1 SGHNT, CDR2 YYREEE (reference sequence). The V segment lost 0 bases and the J segment 1 base; nucleotides outside the gene matches: 10. Here the CDR3 reads CASSLARTGLMSGANVLTF. CDR3 bases: TGTGCCAGCAGCTTGGCCAGGACAGGCCTTATGTCTGGGGCCAACGTCCTGACTTTC.

This clonotype has more than one count but fewer than ten. The chain couples TRBV7-9 to TRBJ2-7, with 10 nucleotides matching TRBD1. Germline CDR1 and CDR2: SEHNR and FQNEAQ (reference sequence). This CDR3 contains 17 residues. The V segment lost 3 bases and the J segment 3 bases; nucleotides outside the gene matches: 11. The CDR3 reads CASSLGQGIAYNYEQYF. CDR3 coding DNA: TGTGCCAGCAGCTTGGGACAGGGGATAGCCTATAACTACGAGCAGTACTTC.

The V gene is TRBV20-1, the J gene TRBJ1-2, with D uncertain. V was pared by 3 bases and J by 1 base, with 9 bases between. The CDR3 spans 13 residues. CDR1 and CDR2 (germline): DFQATT, SNEGSKA (reference sequence). The CDR3 reads CSASVPRNYGYTF. In nucleotides, the CDR3 is TGCAGTGCTAGTGTACCTCGTAACTATGGCTACACCTTC.